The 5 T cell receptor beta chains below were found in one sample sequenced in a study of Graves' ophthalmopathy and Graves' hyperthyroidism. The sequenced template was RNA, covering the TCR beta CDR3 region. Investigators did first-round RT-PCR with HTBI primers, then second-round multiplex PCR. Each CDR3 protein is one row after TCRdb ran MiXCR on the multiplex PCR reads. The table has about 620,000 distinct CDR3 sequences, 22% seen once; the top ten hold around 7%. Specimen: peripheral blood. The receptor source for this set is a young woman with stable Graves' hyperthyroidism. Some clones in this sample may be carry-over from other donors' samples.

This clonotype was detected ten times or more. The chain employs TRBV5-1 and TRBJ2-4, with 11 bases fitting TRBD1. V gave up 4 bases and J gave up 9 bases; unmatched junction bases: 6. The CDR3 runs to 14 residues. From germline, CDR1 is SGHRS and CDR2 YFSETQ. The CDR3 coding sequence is TGCGCCAGCAGCGGAGGACAGGGGGCCGGCATTCAGTACTTC. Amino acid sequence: CASSGGQGAGIQYF.

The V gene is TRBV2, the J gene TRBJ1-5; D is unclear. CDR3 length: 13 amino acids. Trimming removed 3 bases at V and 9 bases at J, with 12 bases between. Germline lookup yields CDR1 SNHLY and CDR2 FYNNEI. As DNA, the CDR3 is TGTGCCAGCAGTGACGGGGAAGATTTGCCCCAGCATTTT. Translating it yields CASSDGEDLPQHF.

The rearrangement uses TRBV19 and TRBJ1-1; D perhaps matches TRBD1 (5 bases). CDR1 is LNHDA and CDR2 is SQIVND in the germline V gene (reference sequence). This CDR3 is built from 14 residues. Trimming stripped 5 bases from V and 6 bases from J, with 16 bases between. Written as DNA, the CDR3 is TGTGCCAGTAGTTCGACGGGACGGGCGTCTGAAGCTTTCTTT. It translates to CASSSTGRASEAFF.

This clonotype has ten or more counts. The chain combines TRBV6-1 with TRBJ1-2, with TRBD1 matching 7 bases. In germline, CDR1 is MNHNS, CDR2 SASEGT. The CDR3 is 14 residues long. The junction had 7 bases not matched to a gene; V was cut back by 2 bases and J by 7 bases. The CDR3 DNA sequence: TGTGCCAGCAGTGAAACGACAGGGAGTAGTGGCTACACCTTC. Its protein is CASSETTGSSGYTF.

The DNA of the CDR3 is TGCAGCGTTGGTCTTGACGACAGGGGAAGATATGGCTACACCTTC. Translating it yields CSVGLDDRGRYGYTF. The chain links TRBV29-1 to TRBJ1-2; 8 nucleotides match TRBD1. CDR1 is SQVTM and CDR2 is ANQGSEA in the germline V gene. The trim removed 4 bases at V and 5 bases at J, leaving 12 bases unmatched. This CDR3 spans 15 amino acids. The full variable domain, completed using reference TRBV29-1 and TRBJ1-2, is SAVISQKPSRDICQRGTSLTIQCQVDSQVTMMFWYRQQPGQSLTLIATANQGSEATYESGFVIDKFPISRPNLTFSTLTVSNMSPEDSSIYLCSVGLDDRGRYGYTFGSGTRLTVV.